The next 24 T cell receptor beta chains were all read from a single sample in a study of shared clonotypes between healthy human individuals. Profiling relied on immunoSEQ multiplex PCR, and the TCRdb table lists in-frame clones only, not all of them. The sample holds around 700,000 clones, around 72% seen once. Sample: memory CD4+ T cells sorted from blood. Noted subset: CD45RA-negative fraction. Receptors originate from a woman younger than 45 in good health.

The chain has TRBV6-1 and TRBJ2-1; TRBD2 agrees at 9 bases. The V gene's germline CDR1 is MNHNS and CDR2 SASEGT. J gave up 6 bases and V 7 bases, and 10 bases lay outside the gene matches. This CDR3 contains 15 residues. The CDR3 region has the DNA TGTGCCAGCATTCGGGATAGCGGGAGTTTCAATGAGCAGTTCTTC. This codes for CASIRDSGSFNEQFF.

V gene TRBV5-1 combines with J gene TRBJ2-7; D may be TRBD2 (6 bases). CDR1 SGHRS and CDR2 YFSETQ come from the germline V gene. V lost 4 bases, J lost 3 bases, and 8 bases lay in between. There are 12 residues in the CDR3. The CDR3 loop is CASSPEGYEQYF. Here the CDR3 DNA reads TGCGCCAGCAGCCCGGAGGGCTACGAGCAGTACTTC.

The J gene is TRBJ2-5, the V gene TRBV5-1; TRBD1 aligns across 7 bases. V dropped 5 bases and J dropped 2; count of bases not matched to a gene: 6. The V gene's germline CDR1 is SGHRS and CDR2 YFSETQ. The CDR3 has 14 residues. The DNA for the CDR3 is TGCGCCAGCAGGTCTGGGACAGAACAAGAGACCCAGTACTTC. It codes for CASRSGTEQETQYF.

The chain recombines TRBV27 with TRBJ2-2; perhaps D is TRBD1 or TRBD2 (6 bases each). CDR3 length: 14 residues. CDR1 MNHEY and CDR2 SMNVEV come from the germline V gene (reference sequence). Trimming pared 6 bases from V and 6 bases from J, leaving 14 bases between. CDR3 nucleotides: TGTGCCAGCAGGCTGACAAGGGGGGCCGGGGAGCTGTTTTTT. Amino acid sequence: CASRLTRGAGELFF.

The chain combines TRBV28 with TRBJ2-7; TRBD1 aligns across 9 bases. V shed 7 bases and J 2 bases; nucleotides not matched to a gene: 6. Germline V CDR1 and CDR2: MDHEN, SYDVKM. The length of the CDR3 is 14 residues. CDR3: CASTLQGATYEQYF. As DNA, the CDR3 is TGTGCCAGCACCTTACAGGGGGCTACCTACGAGCAGTACTTC. Complete variable domain (other parts from reference TRBV28 and TRBJ2-7): DVKVTQSSRYLVKRTGEKVFLECVQDMDHENMFWYRQDPGLGLRLIYFSYDVKMKEKGDIPEGYSVSREKKERFSLILESASTNQTSMYLCASTLQGATYEQYFGPGTRLTVT.

In regard to this clone: This CDR3 is also generated by other DNA sequences in the sample. The chain joins TRBV9 to TRBJ1-1, with D unresolved. Between the trimmed V and J ends, which lost 2 bases and 5 bases, there was a span of 10 bases. The CDR3 length is 13 residues. The germline V gene has CDR1 SGDLS and CDR2 YYNGEE. CDR3 sequence reads: CASSVAWGTEAFF. The CDR3 nucleotides are TGTGCCAGCAGCGTCGCGTGGGGTACTGAAGCTTTCTTT. The entire variable domain, with the rest obtained from reference TRBV9 and TRBJ1-1, is as follows: DSGVTQTPKHLITATGQRVTLRCSPRSGDLSVYWYQQSLDQGLQFLIQYYNGEERAKGNILERFSAQQFPDLHSELNLSSLELGDSALYFCASSVAWGTEAFFGQGTRLTVV.

The J gene is TRBJ2-3, the V gene TRBV4-2, with D possibly being TRBD2 (6 bases). V gave up 2 bases and J gave up 1 base, with 7 bases separating them. CDR1 is LGHNA, CDR2 YNFKEQ, per germline. This CDR3 has 14 residues. The CDR3 region is CASSQTGGTDTQYF. CDR3 DNA sequence: TGTGCCAGCAGCCAAACGGGAGGCACAGATACGCAGTATTTT.

The rearrangement joins TRBV19 to TRBJ2-1, with 10 bases fitting TRBD1. Germline V gives CDR1 LNHDA, CDR2 SQIVND (reference sequence). This CDR3 is 16 amino acids long. With V trimmed by 7 bases and J by 7 bases, 13 bases remained unmatched. The DNA for the CDR3 is TGTGCCAGTACCCCTGTTGGACAGGGGGGGTCTAATGAGCAGTTCTTC. Protein product: CASTPVGQGGSNEQFF.

This rearrangement joins TRBV28 to TRBJ1-1; weak D call: TRBD1 (5 bases). Trimming stripped 10 bases from V and 8 bases from J, with 14 bases between. The CDR3 extends over 11 amino acids. Germline V lookup: CDR1 MDHEN, CDR2 SYDVKM. Here the CDR3 reads CATKDILEAFF. The CDR3 DNA reads as TGTGCCACCAAGGACATACTGGAAGCTTTCTTT.

The rearrangement uses TRBV5-1 and TRBJ2-3, with 9 nucleotides matching TRBD2. The V gene end was trimmed by 2 bases and the J gene end by 1 base; junction bases not matched to a gene: 2. The CDR3 runs 15 residues. Germline V gives CDR1 SGHRS, CDR2 YFSETQ. The CDR3 sequence: CASSFLAGRTDTQYF. The DNA of the CDR3 is TGCGCCAGCAGCTTTCTAGCGGGGCGCACAGATACGCAGTATTTT. The full variable domain, with the rest looked up from reference TRBV5-1 and TRBJ2-3, is KAGVTQTPRYLIKTRGQQVTLSCSPISGHRSVSWYQQTPGQGLQFLFEYFSETQRNKGNFPGRFSGRQFSNSRSEMNVSTLELGDSALYLCASSFLAGRTDTQYFGPGTRLTVL.

The rearrangement uses TRBV28 and TRBJ2-3; TRBD1 might be the D (5 bases). Per germline, CDR1 MDHEN and CDR2 SYDVKM. The CDR3 contains 19 residues. V lost 1 base, J lost 0 bases, and 20 bases lay in between. Here the CDR3 DNA reads TGTGCCAGCAGTTTATTCCGACCTAGGACATACCCAAGCACAGATACGCAGTATTTT. Translation gives CASSLFRPRTYPSTDTQYF.

This chain links TRBV7-2 with TRBJ2-5; D is perhaps TRBD2 (5 bases). The CDR3 consists of 16 residues. V was pared by 2 bases and J by 4 bases, with 17 bases between. The germline V gene has CDR1 SGHTA and CDR2 FQGNSA. The CDR3 bases are TGTGCCAGCAGCTTAACTTCTGCTGGAGGTGGAGAGACCCAGTACTTC. Protein sequence: CASSLTSAGGGETQYF.

This clone occurred a few times. V gene TRBV29-1 combines with J gene TRBJ1-2, with TRBD1 identical over 7 bases. This CDR3 contains 15 residues. The germline V gene has CDR1 SQVTM and CDR2 ANQGSEA. V lost 3 bases and J lost 1; bases outside the gene matches: 8. CDR3 amino acids: CSVEGGQSDNYGYTF. CDR3 coding DNA: TGCAGCGTTGAGGGGGGACAGTCCGATAACTATGGCTACACCTTC.

CDR3 protein: CASRGDSNEQYF. The CDR3 DNA follows: TGTGCCAGCAGGGGGGACAGTAACGAGCAGTACTTC. This chain uses TRBV2 with TRBJ2-7, with 7 bases that match TRBD1. The CDR3 is 12 amino acids. Looked up from germline, CDR1 is SNHLY and CDR2 is FYNNEI. The junction had 4 bases not matched to a gene; V was cut back by 6 bases and J by 5 bases.

As for this clone: This may be a read error, as it is one base from a much larger clone. The same CDR3 also results from other DNA sequences found in this sample. The CDR3 bases are TGCGCCAGCAGCTCAGGGGACAGGGATGGAAACACCATATATTTT. Protein sequence: CASSSGDRDGNTIYF. The gene calls are TRBV5-1 and TRBJ1-3; 9 positions agree with TRBD1. J was trimmed by 3 bases and V by 3 bases; bases with no gene match: 4. The germline V gene encodes CDR1 SGHRS and CDR2 YFSETQ. CDR3 length equals 15 residues.

V usage is TRBV29-1 and J usage is TRBJ2-3; D possibly corresponds to TRBD2 (6 bases). CDR3 length equals 14 residues. Trimming removed 4 bases at V and 4 bases at J, with 15 bases between. From germline, CDR1 is SQVTM and CDR2 ANQGSEA. The CDR3 bases are TGCAGCGTTGGGGCGGGGCGCCGTTCAGATACGCAGTATTTT. It yields the protein CSVGAGRRSDTQYF.

This clone was seen only a few times. The V and J genes are TRBV18 and TRBJ1-1; D is perhaps TRBD1 (5 bases). The V end lost 3 bases, the J end lost 3 bases, and 11 bases lay between the germline ends. Germline V gives CDR1 KGHSH, CDR2 LQKENI. CDR3 size: 14 residues. The CDR3 region has the DNA TGTGCCAGCTCACCGAGACAGTGGGACACTGAAGCTTTCTTT. Translated: CASSPRQWDTEAFF.

This clone occurred many times. CDR3 sequence: CASSTHQGSNAFF. The CDR3 coding sequence is TGTGCCAGCAGTACCCACCAGGGATCGAATGCTTTCTTT. The J gene is TRBJ1-1, the V gene TRBV14; D might be TRBD1 (5 bases). The length of the CDR3 is 13 residues. V lost 6 bases to trimming and J lost 11 bases, with 19 bases between them. Germline-derived CDR1 and CDR2 are SGHDN and FVKESK. Based on the CDR3 plus reference TRBV14 and TRBJ1-1, the full variable domain is EAGVTQFPSHSVIEKGQTVTLRCDPISGHDNLYWYRRVMGKEIKFLLHFVKESKQDESGMPNNRFLAERTGGTYSTLKVQPAELEDSGVYFCASSTHQGSNAFFGQGTRLTVV.

The CDR3 sequence is CASSLNTETQYF. CDR3 sequence (DNA): TGTGCCAGCAGCTTAAATACCGAGACCCAGTACTTC. The chain joins TRBV7-6 to TRBJ2-5, with D unresolved. V was shortened by 2 bases and J by 5 bases, with 6 bases between the two germline ends. The CDR3 is 12 amino acids. Germline-derived CDR1 and CDR2 are SGHVS and FNYEAQ.

This clone appeared a single time. The V call is TRBV19, the J call TRBJ1-2, with D hard to call. The CDR3 sequence is 12 residues long. Per germline, CDR1 LNHDA and CDR2 SQIVND (reference sequence). V dropped 5 bases and J dropped 6 bases, with 10 bases sitting between them. CDR3 nucleotide sequence: TGTGCCAGTAGTCCCCCGCAGCATGGCTACACCTTC. Encoded protein: CASSPPQHGYTF. The whole variable domain, remainder taken from reference TRBV19 and TRBJ1-2, is DGGITQSPKYLFRKEGQNVTLSCEQNLNHDAMYWYRQDPGQGLRLIYYSQIVNDFQKGDIAEGYSVSREKKESFPLTVTSAQKNPTAFYLCASSPPQHGYTFGSGTRLTVV.

With regard to this clone: Other DNA sequences in this specimen translate into the identical CDR3. The V and J genes are TRBV5-1 and TRBJ1-1; TRBD1 matches 7 bases. The CDR3 length is 14 residues. Trimming removed 4 bases from V and 0 bases from J; junction bases left unmatched: 3. CDR1 SGHRS and CDR2 YFSETQ come from the germline V gene. The CDR3 nucleotides read TGCGCCAGCAGCAACGGACAGGTGAACACTGAAGCTTTCTTT. It encodes CASSNGQVNTEAFF.

V is TRBV7-8 and J is TRBJ1-2; a possible D gene is TRBD1 (5 bases). CDR3 length: 13 amino acids. Trimming took 5 bases from V and 2 from J, leaving 9 bases between them. Germline values: CDR1 SGHVS, CDR2 FQNEAQ. Written as DNA, the CDR3 is TGTGCCAGCAGCGCCCGGGGGAACTATGGCTACACCTTC. Translated, it gives CASSARGNYGYTF.

The chain couples TRBV7-8 to TRBJ1-3, with a weak D call TRBD1 (5 bases). V dropped 3 bases and J dropped 0 bases, with 18 bases sitting between them. There are 18 residues in the CDR3. Germline lookup yields CDR1 SGHVS and CDR2 FQNEAQ. The CDR3 here is CASSFIGRAEDSGNTIYF. The DNA for the CDR3 is TGTGCCAGCAGCTTCATTGGCAGGGCGGAGGACTCTGGAAACACCATATATTTT.

This clone was seen more than once but under ten times. The chain is built from TRBV29-1 and TRBJ1-1; D remains unclear. The CDR3 covers 11 residues. V was clipped by 5 bases and J by 3 bases, with 7 bases between them. Per germline, CDR1 SQVTM and CDR2 ANQGSEA. The CDR3 is CSVLQYTEAFF. For the CDR3, the DNA is TGCAGCGTTCTACAGTACACTGAAGCTTTCTTT.